The rows below give T cell receptor beta chains drawn from one sample of a study of OX40 agonist ivuxolimab in advanced cancers. Generated by immunoSEQ multiplex PCR, the TCRdb table keeps only in-frame clones and is missing some. The sample includes around 41,000 clones, around four fifths seen only once; the top ten take under 3.5%. This specimen was CD4+ or CD8+ T cells sorted from blood, taken in a trial of the OX40 agonist ivuxolimab. These receptors were collected from an adult with an advanced solid tumor such as melanoma, head and neck, liver or kidney cancer. The CDR3 runs from the conserved cysteine through the conserved F or W. D genes are given only for firm matches. Some rows have no size entry. The others give once, few or many, or a class for an expanded clone.

v_gene	j_gene	abundance	d_gene	CDR3aa	CDR3nt
TRBV5-1	TRBJ2-6	-	-	CASSPGEGANVLTF	TGCGCCAGCAGCCCTGGTGAGGGGGCCAACGTCCTGACTTTC
TRBV4-2	TRBJ1-2	-	-	CASSQDIGQSYTF	TGTGCCAGCAGCCAAGATATAGGGCAGTCCTACACCTTC
TRBV11-2	TRBJ2-3	-	TRBD2	CASRAPRGLAGGSTDTQYF	TGTGCCAGCAGAGCCCCGAGGGGACTAGCGGGAGGGTCCACAGATACGCAGTATTTT
TRBV7-2	TRBJ1-4	few	-	CASSPTGTVNEKLFF	TGTGCCAGCAGCCCCACGGGGACGGTGAATGAAAAACTGTTTTTT
TRBV5-4	TRBJ2-5	-	TRBD2	CASSLVGAGGGETQYF	TGTGCCAGCAGCTTGGTTGGAGCGGGAGGAGGGGAGACCCAGTACTTC
TRBV7-2	TRBJ2-1	few	-	CASSLVHGPYNEQFF	TGTGCCAGCAGCTTAGTTCACGGGCCCTACAATGAGCAGTTCTTC
TRBV4-3	TRBJ1-5	-	-	CASSPTQGQPQHF	TGCGCCAGCAGCCCAACTCAAGGGCAGCCCCAGCATTTT
TRBV7-2	TRBJ2-7	-	-	CASSLLGYEQYF	TGTGCCAGCAGCTTACTCGGCTACGAGCAGTACTTC
TRBV2	TRBJ2-7	-	TRBD1	CASNNGQGDEQYF	TGTGCCAGCAATAACGGACAGGGTGACGAGCAGTACTTC
TRBV28	TRBJ1-1	few	-	CASSFQGIVNTEAFF	TGTGCCAGCAGTTTTCAGGGGATTGTGAACACTGAAGCTTTCTTT
TRBV10-3	TRBJ2-7	-	TRBD1	CAIDPGTGGRGEQYF	TGTGCCATCGACCCGGGGACAGGGGGCAGGGGCGAGCAGTACTTC
TRBV7-2	TRBJ2-4	-	-	CASSLSEGVRAKNIQYF	TGTGCCAGCAGCCTCTCGGAGGGGGTGCGAGCCAAAAACATTCAGTACTTC
TRBV6-6	TRBJ1-2	-	TRBD1	CASRPYRGRDGYTF	TGTGCCAGCAGACCATACAGGGGGCGGGATGGCTACACCTTC
TRBV11-2	TRBJ1-1	few	-	CASSLTEAFF	TGTGCCAGCAGCTTAACTGAAGCTTTCTTT
TRBV5-4	TRBJ2-3	once	-	CASSFGLNTDTQYF	TGTGCCAGCAGCTTTGGACTTAACACAGATACGCAGTATTTT
TRBV29-1	TRBJ2-4	-	-	CSVLALQRAKNIQYF	TGCAGCGTTCTCGCACTTCAAAGAGCCAAAAACATTCAGTACTTC
TRBV5-8	TRBJ1-4	-	TRBD1	CASQRQGASTNEKLFF	TGTGCCAGCCAGAGACAGGGGGCCTCAACTAATGAAAAACTGTTTTTT
TRBV2	TRBJ2-2	-	-	CASKSAGELFF	TGTGCCAGCAAAAGTGCCGGGGAGCTGTTTTTT
TRBV19	TRBJ2-5	-	-	CATTAGGRTNQETQYF	TGTGCCACCACAGCAGGCGGACGGACGAACCAAGAGACCCAGTACTTC
TRBV7-2	TRBJ1-5	-	-	CASSFSRNQPQHF	TGTGCCAGCAGCTTTTCGAGAAATCAGCCCCAGCATTTT
TRBV7-2	TRBJ2-7	-	TRBD2	CASSPGLAVSYLYEQYF	TGTGCCAGCAGCCCTGGACTAGCGGTATCTTATCTTTACGAGCAGTACTTC
TRBV10-3	TRBJ2-7	-	-	CATRGTVYEQYF	TGTGCCACCCGGGGGACAGTCTACGAGCAGTACTTC
TRBV29-1	TRBJ2-6	-	TRBD2	CSVSRLAVSGANVLTF	TGCAGCGTTTCGAGACTAGCGGTTTCTGGGGCCAACGTCCTGACTTTC
TRBV9	TRBJ2-3	-	-	CASSVDHPPDTQYF	TGTGCCAGCAGCGTAGACCATCCTCCAGATACGCAGTATTTT
TRBV27	TRBJ2-1	-	TRBD2	CASSLLAGVQVEQFF	TGTGCCAGCAGTTTACTAGCGGGAGTTCAAGTTGAGCAGTTCTTC
TRBV5-6	TRBJ1-1	-	-	CASSRRGVRSTEAFF	TGTGCCAGCAGCCGGAGGGGAGTGAGGAGCACTGAAGCTTTCTTT
TRBV7-3	TRBJ1-1	-	-	CASSPSTEPKANTEAFF	TGTGCCAGCAGCCCCTCGACAGAACCAAAAGCGAACACTGAAGCTTTCTTT
TRBV19	TRBJ2-5	-	-	CASIGGPFETQYF	TGTGCCAGTATCGGGGGGCCCTTTGAGACCCAGTACTTC
TRBV11-3	TRBJ2-3	-	TRBD2	CASSFGLAQYTDTQYF	TGTGCCAGCAGCTTCGGACTAGCGCAATACACAGATACGCAGTATTTT
TRBV6-5	TRBJ1-5	-	-	CARSPDQPQHF	TGTGCCAGGAGCCCAGATCAGCCCCAGCATTTT
TRBV7-9	TRBJ2-7	-	TRBD2	CASSGLAGGYEQYF	TGTGCCAGCAGCGGACTAGCGGGAGGGTACGAGCAGTACTTC
TRBV19	TRBJ1-2	-	TRBD1	CASSTGTGANYGYTF	TGTGCCAGTAGTACTGGGACAGGGGCAAACTATGGCTACACCTTC
TRBV7-6	TRBJ2-1	-	TRBD2	CASSLEVAGGYNEQFF	TGTGCCAGCAGCTTAGAGGTAGCGGGAGGTTACAATGAGCAGTTCTTC
TRBV2	TRBJ1-2	once	-	CASRGTESYYGYTF	TGTGCCAGCAGGGGGACTGAATCTTACTATGGCTACACCTTC
TRBV7-2	TRBJ2-7	-	TRBD1	CASSLDRGREQYF	TGTGCCAGCAGCTTGGACAGGGGGCGCGAGCAGTACTTC
TRBV6-5	TRBJ1-5	few	-	CASSFSGSQPQHF	TGTGCCAGCAGTTTCTCAGGGAGCCAGCCCCAGCATTTT
TRBV19	TRBJ2-2	-	TRBD1	CASRTGTVNTGELFF	TGTGCCAGTAGAACCGGGACAGTGAACACCGGGGAGCTGTTTTTT
TRBV28	TRBJ1-1	-	-	CASSVGTMVAFF	TGTGCCAGCAGCGTCGGGACGATGGTAGCTTTCTTT
TRBV16	TRBJ1-4	-	-	CASSQIEGHGEKLFF	TGTGCCAGCAGCCAAATAGAGGGGCACGGTGAAAAACTGTTTTTT
TRBV11-2	TRBJ2-1	-	-	CASSWLRGRVYNEQFF	TGTGCCAGCAGCTGGCTACGGGGTAGGGTCTACAATGAGCAGTTCTTC
TRBV30	TRBJ2-1	-	-	CAWSLRDTRPYNEQFF	TGTGCCTGGAGCCTCCGGGACACTCGCCCCTACAATGAGCAGTTCTTC
TRBV9	TRBJ2-5	medium-sized	-	CASSVEGIETQYF	TGTGCCAGCAGCGTAGAAGGCATCGAGACCCAGTACTTC
TRBV19	TRBJ2-1	-	-	CASSIPNSHSYNEQFF	TGTGCCAGTAGTATACCCAATAGCCACTCCTACAATGAGCAGTTCTTC
TRBV7-8	TRBJ2-3	-	-	CASSPREGAGGSPDTQYF	TGTGCCAGCAGCCCTCGCGAGGGGGCGGGAGGATCCCCAGATACGCAGTATTTT
TRBV11-3	TRBJ2-1	-	-	CASSLVVGVGNEQFF	TGTGCCAGCAGCTTAGTCGTGGGAGTAGGTAATGAGCAGTTCTTC
TRBV7-8	TRBJ1-2	-	-	CASSALKRLFNYGYTF	TGTGCCAGCAGCGCCCTCAAAAGGCTCTTTAACTATGGCTACACCTTC
TRBV30	TRBJ2-7	-	-	CAWSFPDPPPYEQYF	TGTGCCTGGAGTTTTCCGGACCCTCCGCCCTACGAGCAGTACTTC